The source of this T cell receptor beta chain is a study of cytomegalovirus exposure and HLA in healthy donors. Study-wide background: A data release that came early held 75 million to 85 million unique TCRs from HLA-typed donors. Study-wide results and caveats: Most TCR sequences were rare, but some public TCRs occurred in many donors. Exclusion as indistinguishable affected some V segments, including TRBV6-2 and TRBV6-3.

Germline-derived CDR1 and CDR2 are SGHTA and FQGTGA. The germline V and J ends were trimmed by 5 bases and 7 bases, with 18 bases remaining between them. The CDR3 consists of 15 residues. Primers included in the PCR were 60 Vbeta and 13 Jbeta primers. Original analysis: Approximately 78 million unique TCR beta chains, roughly 11 million of them shared, were counted by a later analysis. Sequenced by immunoSEQ multiplex PCR; TCRdb stores in-frame clones only, minus some. Clonal size and the V and J genes are those of that table, whereas D and trimming came from the DNA. The repertoire includes a few hundred thousand clones, about four fifths of them detected once, and about 0.3% sits in the top ten. Only one count was recorded for this clone. Its specificity is unknown.

The TCR was taken from a girl aged 2-10 years in good health and CMV-seronegative. This chain joins TRBV7-3 and TRBJ2-1; tentative D call: TRBD2 (6 bases). Sequences were obtained from PBMCs. CDR3 DNA: TGTGCCAGCAGCCTTACTAGCAACGGTGTGAATGAGCAGTTCTTC. Translated: CASSLTSNGVNEQFF.